This T cell receptor (beta chain) emerged from a study of blood T cell repertoires in COVID-19. TCRdb's table, derived via immunoSEQ multiplex PCR, lists solely in-frame clones and lacks some. The repertoire holds about 240,000 clones, with around 83% as singletons. J gave up 5 bases and V 5 bases, and 7 bases lay outside the gene matches. The germline CDR1 and CDR2 sequences are SGHTA and FQGTGA. The CDR3 sequence is 16 residues long. The chain couples TRBV7-3 to TRBJ2-2, with 11 bases that match TRBD2. This TCR was recovered from a man aged 25 to 45 who had recovered from COVID-19. The sequencing sample was made of peripheral blood. CDR3 loop: CASSTLAGGGTGELFF. The CDR3, as DNA: TGTGCCAGCAGCACCCTAGCGGGGGGCGGTACCGGGGAGCTGTTTTTT. Variable domain in full (rest from reference TRBV7-3 and TRBJ2-2): GAGVSQTPSNKVTEKGKYVELRCDPISGHTALYWYRQSLGQGPEFLIYFQGTGAADDSGLPNDRFFAVRPEGSVSTLKIQRTERGDSAVYLCASSTLAGGGTGELFFGEGSRLTVL.